The 12 T cell receptor beta chains listed next were all sequenced from one sample in a study of beta chain features in type 1 diabetes. Study-wide results and limits: For Type 1 diabetes patients, all four CD4+ subsets carried TCRB CDR3s that were moderately but significantly shorter.

Every bit of the isolated RNA underwent reverse transcription, so sequencing read expressed TCRB transcripts. Repertoires were generated with immunoSEQ multiplex PCR, while TCRdb's copy carries only in-frame clones and drops some. Among under 300,000 clones, 16% were seen once, and the ten largest hold 0.065% to 0.095%. Antigen specificity for these receptors is unknown. Sequencing used naive CD4+ T cells from blood. The receptor set was obtained from a man aged 25 to 40 with type 1 diabetes.

This clone was seen only a few times. The chain joins TRBV7-9 to TRBJ2-6; D is uncertain. Germline CDR1 is SEHNR and CDR2 is FQNEAQ (reference sequence). The CDR3 runs to 14 residues. Trimming shortened V by 5 bases and J by 1 base, and 6 bases separated the two germline ends. The CDR3 spells CASSMTSGANVLTF. The CDR3 bases are TGTGCCAGCAGCATGACTTCTGGGGCCAACGTCCTGACTTTC.

The genes are TRBV7-9 and TRBJ2-1; D unclear. Germline V gene lookup returns CDR1 SEHNR and CDR2 FQNEAQ (reference sequence). This CDR3 region has 12 residues. V was clipped by 1 base and J by 6 bases, with 4 bases between them. The CDR3, as DNA: TGTGCCAGCAGCTTAGGGTTCAATGAGCAGTTCTTC. This gives the protein CASSLGFNEQFF.

The rearrangement joins TRBV7-2 to TRBJ2-4; D is unresolved. The V gene's germline CDR1 is SGHTA and CDR2 FQGNSA. V was shortened by 4 bases and J by 6 bases, with 7 bases between the two germline ends. There are 12 residues in the CDR3. This CDR3 is CASSSSRNIQYF. The DNA for the CDR3 is TGTGCCAGCAGCTCCTCGCGAAACATTCAGTACTTC.

This chain joins TRBV7-2 and TRBJ1-5; D possibly corresponds to TRBD1 (5 bases). Trimming removed 5 bases from V and 5 bases from J, with 16 bases in between. From germline, CDR1 is SGHTA and CDR2 FQGNSA. The CDR3 loop spans 15 amino acids. The CDR3 DNA reads TGTGCCAGCAGCCTCACCGGGCTGGGGGATCAGCCCCAGCATTTT. Its protein is CASSLTGLGDQPQHF.

The chain is built from TRBV5-1 and TRBJ2-3; no clear D gene. V lost 1 base and J lost 6, with 3 bases in between. The CDR3 is 11 residues long. The germline V gene encodes CDR1 SGHRS and CDR2 YFSETQ. CDR3 residues: CASSLSDTQYF. CDR3 in DNA: TGCGCCAGCAGCTTGTCCGATACGCAGTATTTT.

This chain joins TRBV29-1 and TRBJ2-7; possibly TRBD1 or TRBD2 for D (5 bases each). The CDR3 runs to 14 residues. Germline V gene data show CDR1 as SQVTM and CDR2 as ANQGSEA. V shed 4 bases and J shed 2 bases, with 15 bases lying between them. The CDR3 nucleotides read TGCAGCGTTGTGGCGACAGAGAGGGCCTACGAGCAGTACTTC. Translating gives CSVVATERAYEQYF.

In DNA, the CDR3 is TGTGCCATCCCGGGAGTTGGGTACAATGAGCAGTTCTTC. Translating gives CAIPGVGYNEQFF. V usage is TRBV10-3 and J usage is TRBJ2-1; TRBD2 might be the D (6 bases). This CDR3 is built from 13 residues. The germline gives CDR1 ENHRY, CDR2 SYGVKD. Trimming shortened V by 8 bases and J by 4 bases, and 12 bases separated the two germline ends.

The rearrangement uses TRBV27 and TRBJ1-1; D gene ambiguous. The V end lost 3 bases, the J end lost 1 base, and 9 bases lay between the germline ends. The CDR3 covers 14 residues. Germline CDR1 and CDR2: MNHEY and SMNVEV (reference sequence). The CDR3 spells CASSFHDKNTEAFF. Written as DNA, the CDR3 is TGTGCCAGCAGTTTCCATGACAAGAACACTGAAGCTTTCTTT.

In its sample, this clone was seen a few times. The chain couples TRBV15 to TRBJ2-1; D gene unclear. CDR3 length: 16 residues. Germline assignment: CDR1 LNHNV and CDR2 YYDKDF (reference sequence). V gave up 6 bases and J gave up 8 bases, with 23 bases separating them. For the CDR3, the DNA is TGTGCCACCAGTTCCCTTACCAGGCGGAGAGGCGATGAGCAGTTCTTC. This gives the protein CATSSLTRRRGDEQFF.

The genes are TRBV11-2 and TRBJ1-4; D unclear. CDR1 and CDR2 (germline): SGHAT, FQNNGV. V was shortened by 3 bases and J by 0 bases, with 5 bases between the two germline ends. CDR3 size: 14 residues. As DNA, the CDR3 is TGTGCCAGCAGCTTCTTTGCAACTAATGAAAAACTGTTTTTT. Protein: CASSFFATNEKLFF.

The V gene is TRBV7-2, the J gene TRBJ2-5; 7 positions match TRBD2. The CDR3 is 15 residues long. Germline V gene lookup returns CDR1 SGHTA and CDR2 FQGNSA. J lost 5 bases, V lost 4 bases, and 10 bases had no gene match. Here the CDR3 reads CASSSGSGNGETQYF. DNA of the CDR3: TGTGCCAGCAGCTCCGGGAGCGGGAACGGGGAGACCCAGTACTTC. Full variable domain (remainder filled in from reference TRBV7-2 and TRBJ2-5): GAGVSQSPSNKVTEKGKDVELRCDPISGHTALYWYRQSLGQGLEFLIYFQGNSAPDKSGLPSDRFSAERTGGSVSTLTIQRTQQEDSAVYLCASSSGSGNGETQYFGPGTRLLVL.

CDR3 in amino acids: CASSQVGGRGRETQYF. CDR3 nucleotides: TGCGCCAGCAGCCAAGTTGGTGGCAGGGGGCGAGAGACCCAGTACTTC. V usage is TRBV4-1 and J usage is TRBJ2-5, with TRBD1 matching 8 bases. This CDR3 contains 16 residues. Germline CDR1 reads MGHRA; CDR2 reads YSYEKL. V trimming: 1 base; J trimming: 4 bases; junction bases outside the gene matches: 8.